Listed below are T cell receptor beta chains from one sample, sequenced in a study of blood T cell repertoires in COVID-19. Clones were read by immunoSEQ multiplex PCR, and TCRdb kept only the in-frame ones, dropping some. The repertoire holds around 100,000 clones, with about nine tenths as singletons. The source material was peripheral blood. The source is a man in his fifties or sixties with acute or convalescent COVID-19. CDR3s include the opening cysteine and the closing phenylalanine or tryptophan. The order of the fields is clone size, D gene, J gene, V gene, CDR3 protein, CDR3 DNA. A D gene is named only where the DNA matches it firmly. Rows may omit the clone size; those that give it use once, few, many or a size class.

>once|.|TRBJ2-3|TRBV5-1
CASSLAGSDTQYF
TGCGCCAGCAGCTTGGCGGGGTCAGATACGCAGTATTTT
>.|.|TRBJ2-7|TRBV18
CASSPKETYEQYF
TGTGCCAGCTCACCGAAGGAGACCTACGAGCAGTACTTC
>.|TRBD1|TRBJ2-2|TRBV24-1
CATSDWGTVNTGELFF
TGTGCCACCAGTGACTGGGGGACAGTAAACACCGGGGAGCTGTTTTTT
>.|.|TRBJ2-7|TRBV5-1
CASSRDGGYEQYF
TGCGCCAGCAGCCGGGACGGGGGCTACGAGCAGTACTTC
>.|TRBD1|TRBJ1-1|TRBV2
CASRLTPGGGLNTEAFF
TGTGCCAGCCGATTGACTCCAGGGGGCGGGCTCAACACTGAAGCTTTCTTT
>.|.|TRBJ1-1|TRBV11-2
CASSLEFGQRTTEAFF
TGTGCCAGCAGCTTAGAGTTTGGGCAGCGGACCACTGAAGCTTTCTTT
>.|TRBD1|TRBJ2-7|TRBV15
CATSRTGKAYEQYF
TGTGCCACCAGCAGGACAGGGAAGGCCTACGAGCAGTACTTC
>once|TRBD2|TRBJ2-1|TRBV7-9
CASSQPRGGYNEQFF
TGTGCCAGCAGCCAACCGAGGGGAGGGTACAATGAGCAGTTCTTC
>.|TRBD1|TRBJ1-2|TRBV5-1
CASSFTDRGNYGYTF
TGCGCCAGCAGCTTTACAGACAGGGGCAACTATGGCTACACCTTC
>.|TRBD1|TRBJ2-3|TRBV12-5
CASGSGQGRGDTQYF
TGTGCTAGTGGTTCGGGACAGGGGCGGGGAGATACGCAGTATTTT
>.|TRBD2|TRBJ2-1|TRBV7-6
CASSLKVSGSNYNEQFF
TGTGCCAGCAGCTTAAAGGTTAGCGGGAGTAACTACAATGAGCAGTTCTTC
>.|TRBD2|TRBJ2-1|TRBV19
CASSPRTSGSIVALGEQFF
TGTGCCAGTAGCCCTAGGACTAGCGGGAGTATCGTTGCCCTAGGTGAGCAGTTCTTC
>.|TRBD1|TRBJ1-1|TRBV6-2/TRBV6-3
CASSVLDRVEEAFF
TGTGCCAGCAGTGTCCTGGACAGGGTTGAAGAAGCTTTCTTT
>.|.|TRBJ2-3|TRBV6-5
CARLTEASTDTQYF
TGTGCCAGGTTGACAGAGGCTAGCACAGATACGCAGTATTTT
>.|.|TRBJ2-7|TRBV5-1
CASSLASGYEQYF
TGCGCCAGCAGCTTGGCATCGGGATACGAGCAGTACTTC
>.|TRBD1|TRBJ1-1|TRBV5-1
CASSHRQGNTEAFF
TGCGCCAGCAGCCACCGACAGGGGAACACTGAAGCTTTCTTT
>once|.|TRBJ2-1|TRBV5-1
CASSPTSDRDNEQFF
TGCGCCAGCAGCCCGACCAGCGACCGAGACAATGAGCAGTTCTTC
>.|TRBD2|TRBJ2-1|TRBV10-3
CAISVGTSGNNEQFF
TGTGCCATCAGTGTGGGGACTAGCGGGAACAATGAGCAGTTCTTC
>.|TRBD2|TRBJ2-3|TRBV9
CASSYGTSGKDTQYF
TGTGCCAGCAGCTACGGGACTAGCGGGAAAGATACGCAGTATTTT
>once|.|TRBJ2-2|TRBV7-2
CASIPGGKTGELFF
TGTGCCAGCATCCCGGGCGGGAAGACCGGGGAGCTGTTTTTT
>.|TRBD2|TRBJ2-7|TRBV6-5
CAGASGTYEQYF
TGTGCCGGGGCTAGCGGTACCTACGAGCAGTACTTC
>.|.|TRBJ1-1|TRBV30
CAWSKTGYTEAFF
TGTGCCTGGAGTAAAACAGGGTACACTGAAGCTTTCTTT
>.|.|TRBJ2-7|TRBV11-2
CASTGGGGSPYEQYF
TGTGCCAGCACCGGGGGTGGGGGGAGCCCCTACGAGCAGTACTTC
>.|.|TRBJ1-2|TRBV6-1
CASSPRTGISYGYTF
TGTGCCAGCAGTCCAAGGACGGGGATCTCCTATGGCTACACCTTC
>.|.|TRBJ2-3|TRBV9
CASSKAGFGADTQYF
TGTGCCAGCAGCAAGGCAGGGTTCGGTGCAGATACGCAGTATTTT
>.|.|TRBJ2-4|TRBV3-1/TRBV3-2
CASSQAYWEAKNIQYF
TGTGCCAGCAGCCAAGCTTACTGGGAGGCCAAAAACATTCAGTACTTC
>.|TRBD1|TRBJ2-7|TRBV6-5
CASSWDSSYEQYF
TGTGCCAGCAGTTGGGACAGCTCCTACGAGCAGTACTTC
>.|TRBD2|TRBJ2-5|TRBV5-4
CASSWTSGRSLYQETQYF
TGTGCCAGCAGCTGGACTAGCGGGAGAAGCCTGTACCAAGAGACCCAGTACTTC
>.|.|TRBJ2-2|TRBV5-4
CASSLPGSPAGELFF
TGTGCCAGCAGCCTCCCGGGTTCTCCCGCCGGGGAGCTGTTTTTT